Presented here are 23 T cell receptor beta chains from one specimen sequenced in a study of blood T cell repertoires in COVID-19. The table came from immunoSEQ multiplex PCR; TCRdb's copy has only in-frame clones and leaves some out. The sample shows 150,000 to 200,000 clones, 87% of them seen only once. The sequenced sample was peripheral blood. These receptors were taken from a man between 60 and 75 years old with active or convalescent COVID-19.

The J gene is TRBJ1-3, the V gene TRBV2; 8 bases agree with TRBD1. V was clipped by 5 bases and J by 3 bases; unmatched bases: 6. The length of the CDR3 is 15 residues. CDR1 and CDR2 (germline): SNHLY, FYNNEI. The CDR3 bases are TGTGCCAGCAGTCCATCGACAGGGGTTGGAAACACCATATATTTT. This translates into CASSPSTGVGNTIYF.

The gene calls are TRBV19 and TRBJ2-1; 12 bases map to TRBD2. The J segment lost 3 bases and the V segment lost 4 bases, leaving 4 bases of the junction unmatched. Germline lookup yields CDR1 LNHDA and CDR2 SQIVND (reference sequence). The CDR3 is 16 residues long. This chain's CDR3 is CASSRSTSGGYNEQFF. The CDR3 DNA reads as TGTGCCAGTAGTAGGTCGACTAGCGGGGGCTACAATGAGCAGTTCTTC.

The J gene is TRBJ1-2, the V gene TRBV5-1, with D possibly matching TRBD1 (5 bases). The CDR3 covers 15 residues. V lost 4 bases and J lost 4, with 17 bases in between. Germline V gene lookup returns CDR1 SGHRS and CDR2 YFSETQ. The CDR3 sequence: CASSGLDGGGYGYTF. The CDR3, as DNA: TGCGCCAGCAGCGGATTGGACGGGGGAGGCTATGGCTACACCTTC.

The chain links TRBV30 to TRBJ2-1; the match to TRBD2 covers 9 bases. This CDR3 is 16 amino acids long. Germline CDR1 reads GTSNPN; CDR2 reads SVGIG (reference sequence). The V segment lost 0 bases and the J segment 3 bases; nucleotides outside the gene matches: 6. The CDR3 DNA reads as TGTGCCTGGAGTGTACAGGCGGGGGGGAACTACAATGAGCAGTTCTTC. It codes for CAWSVQAGGNYNEQFF. Using reference TRBV30 and TRBJ2-1 for the parts outside the CDR3, the full variable domain is SQTIHQWPATLVQPVGSPLSLECTVEGTSNPNLYWYRQAAGRGLQLLFYSVGIGQISSEVPQNLSASRPQDRQFILSSKKLLLSDSGFYLCAWSVQAGGNYNEQFFGPGTRLTVL.

The V call is TRBV29-1, the J call TRBJ1-1; the match to TRBD1 covers 7 bases. Germline V gene sequence: CDR1 SQVTM, CDR2 ANQGSEA. Trimming at V came to 2 bases and at J to 9 bases, leaving 9 bases not matched to a gene. The CDR3 runs to 13 residues. The CDR3 nucleotides are TGCAGCGTTGAAAGGGACAGTCGGCCCCAAGCTTTCTTT. It encodes CSVERDSRPQAFF.

J is TRBJ2-2 and V is TRBV24-1; weak D call: TRBD2 (6 bases). The germline V and J ends were trimmed by 9 bases and 2 bases, with 12 bases remaining between them. This CDR3 is 14 amino acids long. The germline CDR1 and CDR2 sequences are KGHDR and SFDVKD. CDR3 protein: CATGTGTNTGELFF. The CDR3 DNA is TGTGCCACCGGGACCGGGACTAACACCGGGGAGCTGTTTTTT.

The J gene is TRBJ1-1, the V gene TRBV5-1; possible D gene TRBD1, 5 bases. The germline V and J ends were trimmed by 3 bases and 4 bases, with 10 bases remaining between them. CDR1 SGHRS and CDR2 YFSETQ come from the germline V gene. The CDR3 contains 13 residues. The CDR3 sequence: CASSWAGVTEAFF. For the CDR3, the DNA is TGCGCCAGCAGCTGGGCGGGGGTCACTGAAGCTTTCTTT. The full variable domain, with the rest looked up from reference TRBV5-1 and TRBJ1-1, is KAGVTQTPRYLIKTRGQQVTLSCSPISGHRSVSWYQQTPGQGLQFLFEYFSETQRNKGNFPGRFSGRQFSNSRSEMNVSTLELGDSALYLCASSWAGVTEAFFGQGTRLTVV.

This sequence joins TRBV2 and TRBJ1-3, with 11 bases lining up with TRBD1. With V trimmed by 7 bases and J by 2 bases, 4 bases remained unmatched. Germline values: CDR1 SNHLY, CDR2 FYNNEI. This CDR3 is 15 amino acids long. CDR3 residues: CASNWDRGAGNTIYF. DNA of the CDR3: TGTGCCAGCAACTGGGACAGGGGGGCTGGAAACACCATATATTTT.

This chain joins TRBV2 and TRBJ2-1, with a tentative D call TRBD2 (7 bases). The CDR3 has 14 residues. The germline V gene has CDR1 SNHLY and CDR2 FYNNEI. The ends were cut back, 5 bases at V and 5 bases at J, with 13 bases in the middle. Here the CDR3 reads CASSRRGANNEQFF. In DNA form, the CDR3 reads TGTGCCAGCAGTCGACGGGGGGCCAACAATGAGCAGTTCTTC. The full variable domain, with the rest looked up from reference TRBV2 and TRBJ2-1, is EPEVTQTPSHQVTQMGQEVILRCVPISNHLYFYWYRQILGQKVEFLVSFYNNEISEKSEIFDDQFSVERPDGSNFTLKIRSTKLEDSAMYFCASSRRGANNEQFFGPGTRLTVL.

V gene TRBV3-1 (or the pseudogene TRBV3-2) combines with J gene TRBJ1-1; 8 bases are shared with TRBD1. Germline lookup yields CDR1 LGHDT and CDR2 YNNKEL (reference sequence). The CDR3 runs 14 residues. V shed 2 bases, J shed 11 bases, and the junction held 10 bases outside the gene matches. The CDR3, as DNA: TGTGCCAGCAGCCAACAGGGGGCACGAGTCGGGGCTTTCTTT. Translating gives CASSQQGARVGAFF.

The chain combines TRBV5-4 with TRBJ2-3, with 10 bases matching TRBD2. Germline values: CDR1 SGHNT, CDR2 YYREEE (reference sequence). The ends lost 3 bases at V and 0 bases at J; junction bases unmatched: 1. The CDR3 extends over 15 amino acids. Here the CDR3 DNA reads TGTGCCAGCAGCTCAGCGGGGGGGAGCACAGATACGCAGTATTTT. As protein: CASSSAGGSTDTQYF.

CDR3: CASSLGSGGTMNTEAFF. As DNA, the CDR3 is TGCGCCAGCAGCTTGGGATCCGGCGGAACTATGAACACTGAAGCTTTCTTT. V and J are TRBV5-1 and TRBJ1-1; D is unresolved. This CDR3 is 17 amino acids long. Germline lookup yields CDR1 SGHRS and CDR2 YFSETQ. Trimming removed 0 bases from V and 0 bases from J, with 15 bases in between.

V gene TRBV4-1 combines with J gene TRBJ2-6; D is uncertain. Germline V lookup: CDR1 MGHRA, CDR2 YSYEKL. The CDR3 is made up of 17 amino acids. V lost 1 base and J lost 0, with 10 bases in between. The CDR3 loop reads CASSQVSVISGANVLTF. The DNA for the CDR3 is TGCGCCAGCAGCCAAGTCTCGGTGATCTCTGGGGCCAACGTCCTGACTTTC.

This clone was seen once. The rearrangement uses TRBV27 and TRBJ1-2; TRBD1 aligns across 8 bases. CDR3 size: 15 residues. Germline CDR1 is MNHEY and CDR2 is SMNVEV (reference sequence). The V gene end was trimmed by 3 bases and the J gene end by 2 bases; junction bases not matched to a gene: 5. CDR3 nucleotides: TGTGCCAGCAGTTTTTTGGACAGGGAGAACTATGGCTACACCTTC. Protein product: CASSFLDRENYGYTF.

This chain connects TRBV6-1 to TRBJ1-3; no clear D gene. Trimming cost V 1 base and J 3 bases, with 10 bases left between them. This CDR3 contains 15 residues. Germline loops: CDR1 MNHNS, CDR2 SASEGT. In nucleotides, the CDR3 is TGTGCCAGCAGTGAAGTATGGGGAGGTGGAAACACCATATATTTT. Its translation is CASSEVWGGGNTIYF.

V gene TRBV6-6 combines with J gene TRBJ2-6; TRBD1 is a possible D gene (6 bases). The V gene lost 5 bases and the J gene lost 2 bases, with 10 bases spanning the gap. This CDR3 contains 15 residues. CDR1 and CDR2 from the germline V gene are MNHNY and SVGAGI (reference sequence). This CDR3 is CASSVTGTGANVLTF. The CDR3 DNA sequence: TGTGCCAGCAGTGTTACAGGGACTGGGGCCAACGTCCTGACTTTC.

V gene TRBV15 combines with J gene TRBJ2-2; D is unresolved. Germline CDR1 LNHNV, CDR2 YYDKDF (reference sequence). The CDR3 has 12 residues. V was clipped by 5 bases and J by 5 bases, with 6 bases between them. CDR3 loop: CATSRRTGELFF. The CDR3, as DNA: TGTGCCACCAGCCGCCGGACCGGGGAGCTGTTTTTT.

The chain recombines TRBV19 with TRBJ2-7; no clear D gene. V was pared by 3 bases and J by 0 bases, with 12 bases between. The CDR3 has 15 amino acids. Germline values: CDR1 LNHDA, CDR2 SQIVND (reference sequence). Written as DNA, the CDR3 is TGTGCCAGTAGTATGCGGCGGCAGAGCTCCTACGAGCAGTACTTC. Translation gives CASSMRRQSSYEQYF.

V usage is TRBV27 and J usage is TRBJ1-1, with D tentatively TRBD1 (6 bases). Per germline, CDR1 MNHEY and CDR2 SMNVEV (reference sequence). This CDR3 contains 14 residues. V dropped 4 bases and J dropped 1 base, with 10 bases sitting between them. Here the CDR3 DNA reads TGTGCCAGCAGTTCAACGACAGGGAACACTGAAGCTTTCTTT. As protein: CASSSTTGNTEAFF.

This clone has a handful of counts. This chain links TRBV5-1 with TRBJ1-6, with D maybe TRBD1 (6 bases). The CDR3 totals 14 residues. Trimming removed 0 bases at V and 8 bases at J, with 9 bases between. Germline CDR1 and CDR2: SGHRS and YFSETQ. CDR3 DNA: TGCGCCAGCAGCTTGGTACAGGGCGATTCACCCCTCCACTTT. Translating it yields CASSLVQGDSPLHF.

The rearrangement links TRBV2 to TRBJ1-3; perhaps TRBD1 as D (6 bases). This CDR3 region has 15 residues. Looked up from germline, CDR1 is SNHLY and CDR2 is FYNNEI. V lost 1 base, J lost 4 bases, and 11 bases lay in between. DNA of the CDR3: TGTGCCAGCAGTGAAGGTCGGGGGGGCGGAAACACCATATATTTT. Amino acids: CASSEGRGGGNTIYF. Looking up the rest from reference TRBV2 and TRBJ1-3 gives the full variable domain: EPEVTQTPSHQVTQMGQEVILRCVPISNHLYFYWYRQILGQKVEFLVSFYNNEISEKSEIFDDQFSVERPDGSNFTLKIRSTKLEDSAMYFCASSEGRGGGNTIYFGEGSWLTVV.

This chain connects TRBV19 to TRBJ1-2; TRBD1 agrees at 9 bases. Trimming at V came to 8 bases and at J to 7 bases, leaving 11 bases not matched to a gene. The germline V gene has CDR1 LNHDA and CDR2 SQIVND (reference sequence). The length of the CDR3 is 14 residues. CDR3 protein: CASATGTGRLGYTF. The CDR3, as DNA: TGTGCCAGTGCAACCGGGACAGGGCGACTTGGCTACACCTTC.

The V gene is TRBV9, the J gene TRBJ2-7; TRBD1 is a possible D gene (6 bases). CDR1 and CDR2 from the germline V gene are SGDLS and YYNGEE. Trimming shortened V by 2 bases and J by 7 bases, and 19 bases separated the two germline ends. The CDR3 is made up of 15 amino acids. CDR3: CASSVEATGSKEQYF. As DNA, the CDR3 is TGTGCCAGCAGCGTCGAGGCGACAGGATCAAAAGAGCAGTACTTC.